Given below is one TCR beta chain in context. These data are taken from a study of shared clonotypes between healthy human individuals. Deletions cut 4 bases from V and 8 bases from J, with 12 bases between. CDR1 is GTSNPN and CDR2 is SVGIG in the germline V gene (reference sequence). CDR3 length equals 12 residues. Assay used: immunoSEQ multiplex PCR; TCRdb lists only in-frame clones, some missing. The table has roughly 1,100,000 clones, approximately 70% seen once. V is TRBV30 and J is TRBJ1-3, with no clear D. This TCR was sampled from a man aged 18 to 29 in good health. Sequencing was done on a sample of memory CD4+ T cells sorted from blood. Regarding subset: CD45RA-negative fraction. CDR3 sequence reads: CAWIFRGDTIYF. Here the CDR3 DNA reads TGTGCCTGGATTTTCAGAGGTGACACCATATATTTT.